The 20 T cell receptor beta chains listed next were all sequenced from one sample in a study of blood T cell repertoires in COVID-19. TCRdb keeps only in-frame clones here, not all; method: immunoSEQ multiplex PCR. The table lists under 250,000 clones, 75% to 85% of them singletons. Source material: PBMCs or T cells enriched from blood (not recorded which). The receptor set was obtained from a woman in her forties or fifties with acute COVID-19.

The chain carries TRBV5-4 and TRBJ2-5, with 7 bases matching TRBD1. There are 13 residues in the CDR3. V dropped 5 bases and J dropped 1; count of bases not matched to a gene: 2. From germline, CDR1 is SGHNT and CDR2 YYREEE (reference sequence). CDR3 sequence: CASRGQAQETQYF. The CDR3 DNA follows: TGTGCCAGCAGAGGACAGGCCCAAGAGACCCAGTACTTC.

At least ten counts were recorded for this clone. The chain combines TRBV7-2 with TRBJ2-1; 8 bases line up with TRBD2. Germline V CDR1 and CDR2: SGHTA, FQGNSA. There are 16 residues in the CDR3. Trimming removed 1 base from V and 4 bases from J; junction bases left unmatched: 6. CDR3 residues: CASSLGPGGAYNEQFF. As DNA, the CDR3 is TGTGCCAGCAGCTTAGGGCCCGGGGGGGCTTACAATGAGCAGTTCTTC.

V gene TRBV5-1 combines with J gene TRBJ1-5; 10 bases agree with TRBD1. V lost 4 bases, J lost 6 bases, and 7 bases stayed unmatched. Germline V gives CDR1 SGHRS, CDR2 YFSETQ. The CDR3 is 15 amino acids. The CDR3 sequence is CASSPGTGVAQPQHF. CDR3 nucleotide sequence: TGCGCCAGCAGCCCAGGGACAGGGGTTGCTCAGCCCCAGCATTTT.

The CDR3 is CAGIGGSKNIQYF. Written as DNA, the CDR3 is TGTGCCGGCATCGGGGGGAGCAAAAACATTCAGTACTTC. V and J are TRBV21-1 and TRBJ2-4; TRBD2 is the table's D call, not checked against the DNA. TRBV21-1 is described as a pseudogene. This CDR3 contains 13 residues.

The chain carries TRBV5-1 and TRBJ1-1; tentative D call: TRBD1 (6 bases). The CDR3 runs to 14 residues. The germline V and J ends were trimmed by 4 bases and 1 base, with 11 bases remaining between them. The V gene's germline CDR1 is SGHRS and CDR2 YFSETQ. CDR3 amino acids: CASSQGGQNTEAFF. CDR3 DNA: TGCGCCAGCAGCCAAGGGGGACAGAACACTGAAGCTTTCTTT.

The CDR3 reads CASSGGIRDEQFF. Written as DNA, the CDR3 is TGCGCCAGCAGTGGCGGAATAAGAGATGAGCAGTTCTTC. The chain has TRBV5-1 and TRBJ2-1; D ambiguous. This CDR3 region has 13 residues. The germline CDR1 and CDR2 sequences are SGHRS and YFSETQ. Trimming took 5 bases from V and 8 from J, leaving 14 bases between them.

This clone was picked up one time. The V call is TRBV5-1, the J call TRBJ2-1; D may be TRBD2 (5 bases). The CDR3 is 16 residues long. V lost 3 bases to trimming and J lost 6 bases, with 19 bases between them. CDR1 and CDR2 from the germline V gene are SGHRS and YFSETQ. The CDR3 sequence is CASSWGATGNFNEQFF. CDR3 nucleotide sequence: TGCGCCAGCAGCTGGGGAGCGACCGGGAACTTCAATGAGCAGTTCTTC.

This clone was seen once. The J gene is TRBJ2-5, the V gene TRBV19; D unresolved. The V gene lost 5 bases and the J gene lost 2 bases, with 9 bases spanning the gap. The CDR3 covers 13 residues. Per germline, CDR1 LNHDA and CDR2 SQIVND (reference sequence). Written as DNA, the CDR3 is TGTGCCAGTAGTCAACAGAAACAAGAGACCCAGTACTTC. Translated: CASSQQKQETQYF. The full variable domain, with the rest looked up from reference TRBV19 and TRBJ2-5, is DGGITQSPKYLFRKEGQNVTLSCEQNLNHDAMYWYRQDPGQGLRLIYYSQIVNDFQKGDIAEGYSVSREKKESFPLTVTSAQKNPTAFYLCASSQQKQETQYFGPGTRLLVL.

The V and J genes are TRBV6-5 and TRBJ1-1; 7 bases line up with TRBD1. J lost 5 bases, V lost 7 bases, and 13 bases had no gene match. Germline CDR1 MNHEY, CDR2 SVGAGI. The CDR3 runs 15 residues. The CDR3 region has the DNA TGTGCCAGCACCCAAAGACAGGGCCGGGTTACTGAAGCTTTCTTT. It translates to CASTQRQGRVTEAFF.

The chain joins TRBV30 to TRBJ2-1; maybe TRBD1 (6 bases). This CDR3 spans 13 amino acids. Germline CDR1 GTSNPN, CDR2 SVGIG (reference sequence). The ends were cut back, 3 bases at V and 3 bases at J, with 9 bases in the middle. Here the CDR3 reads CAWRGDNYNEQFF. The DNA of the CDR3 is TGTGCCTGGAGAGGGGACAACTACAATGAGCAGTTCTTC.

CDR3 loop: CASSFYQGSEQYF. In nucleotides, the CDR3 is TGTGCCAGCAGTTTTTACCAGGGGAGTGAGCAGTACTTC. The rearrangement links TRBV6-2 or TRBV6-3 to TRBJ2-7, with D perhaps TRBD1 (6 bases). Looked up from germline, CDR1 is MNHEY and CDR2 is SVGEGT. V lost 4 bases and J lost 7, with 14 bases in between. This CDR3 comprises 13 residues.

The rearrangement uses TRBV7-2 and TRBJ2-5; TRBD2 agrees at 10 bases. J was trimmed by 5 bases and V by 3 bases; bases with no gene match: 6. The CDR3 extends over 15 amino acids. Germline CDR1 SGHTA, CDR2 FQGNSA. CDR3 nucleotide sequence: TGTGCCAGCAGCTTGGGACTAGCGAGGGAGGAGACCCAGTACTTC. Residues: CASSLGLAREETQYF.

This clone was seen just once. The chain has TRBV7-9 and TRBJ2-3, with 9 bases fitting TRBD1. Looked up from germline, CDR1 is SEHNR and CDR2 is FQNEAQ (reference sequence). The CDR3 has 16 amino acids. The V and J ends lost 1 base and 5 bases, in that order; junction bases with no gene match: 7. The chain's CDR3 is CASSLGGQGFGDTQYF. For the CDR3, the DNA is TGTGCCAGCAGCTTAGGGGGACAGGGATTTGGAGATACGCAGTATTTT.

The chain employs TRBV7-9 and TRBJ1-2; the match to TRBD1 covers 7 bases. The V segment lost 5 bases and the J segment 7 bases; nucleotides outside the gene matches: 13. There are 15 residues in the CDR3. CDR1 and CDR2 (germline): SEHNR, FQNEAQ (reference sequence). The CDR3 sequence: CASSPTTGSEGGYTF. The CDR3 DNA sequence: TGTGCCAGCAGCCCAACGACAGGGTCCGAAGGTGGCTACACCTTC.

The genes are TRBV14 and TRBJ2-3; TRBD2 matches 8 bases. V lost 4 bases and J lost 2; bases outside the gene matches: 5. CDR3 length: 15 amino acids. Per germline, CDR1 SGHDN and CDR2 FVKESK. DNA of the CDR3: TGTGCCAGCAGCCTCGTTAGCGGGACCACAGATACGCAGTATTTT. Translation: CASSLVSGTTDTQYF. Together with reference TRBV14 and TRBJ2-3, the CDR3 gives the full variable domain: EAGVTQFPSHSVIEKGQTVTLRCDPISGHDNLYWYRRVMGKEIKFLLHFVKESKQDESGMPNNRFLAERTGGTYSTLKVQPAELEDSGVYFCASSLVSGTTDTQYFGPGTRLTVL.

The rearrangement joins TRBV9 to TRBJ1-1; D not resolved. V lost 0 bases, J lost 1 base, and 10 bases lay in between. This CDR3 has 15 amino acids. The V gene's germline CDR1 is SGDLS and CDR2 YYNGEE. The CDR3 DNA is TGTGCCAGCAGCGTAGCCGGGTCCACGAACACTGAAGCTTTCTTT. Translation: CASSVAGSTNTEAFF.

V is TRBV30 and J is TRBJ2-1; D gene unclear. Trimming took off 1 base at V and 7 bases at J, with 5 bases between the two ends. The CDR3 has 11 residues. Germline V gene lookup returns CDR1 GTSNPN and CDR2 SVGIG (reference sequence). CDR3 protein: CAWSEENEQFF. The CDR3 DNA is TGTGCCTGGAGTGAGGAGAATGAGCAGTTCTTC. Looking up the rest from reference TRBV30 and TRBJ2-1 gives the full variable domain: SQTIHQWPATLVQPVGSPLSLECTVEGTSNPNLYWYRQAAGRGLQLLFYSVGIGQISSEVPQNLSASRPQDRQFILSSKKLLLSDSGFYLCAWSEENEQFFGPGTRLTVL.

The CDR3 spells CASRAGGLGRKLFF. The CDR3 DNA follows: TGTGCCAGCAGGGCAGGGGGCCTGGGAAGAAAACTGTTTTTT. This chain uses TRBV27 with TRBJ1-4, with 8 bases that match TRBD1. Germline CDR1 is MNHEY and CDR2 is SMNVEV (reference sequence). V trimming: 6 bases; J trimming: 10 bases; junction bases outside the gene matches: 10. The CDR3 is 14 amino acids.

The chain uses TRBV4-2 and TRBJ1-3; 9 positions agree with TRBD1. There are 16 residues in the CDR3. The junction had 1 base not matched to a gene; V was cut back by 1 base and J by 0 bases. Germline CDR1 LGHNA, CDR2 YNFKEQ. The CDR3 protein is CASSQATGGSGNTIYF. CDR3 DNA: TGTGCCAGCAGCCAAGCGACAGGGGGCTCTGGAAACACCATATATTTT.

The gene calls are TRBV6-5 and TRBJ1-4, with D possibly TRBD1 on 6 matching bases. Germline lookup yields CDR1 MNHEY and CDR2 SVGAGI. V lost 4 bases to trimming and J lost 6 bases, with 15 bases between them. The CDR3 contains 15 residues. DNA of the CDR3: TGTGCCAGCAGTTCCACAGGGCCTGGGGATGAAAAACTGTTTTTT. This encodes CASSSTGPGDEKLFF.